Shown below are 10 T cell receptor beta chains from a single sample sequenced in a study of blood T cells in healthy people across ages. Together with a sample-barcoded 5' primer, a J-beta primer mix was included in a second PCR lasting about 6 to 11 cycles. TCRdb reprocessed the 5' RACE reads with MiXCR, giving one entry per CDR3 protein. The data contain 1.5 million to 2 million distinct CDR3 sequences, about 50% of them singletons. Sequenced input: blood. These TCRs come from a woman aged 40 to 50 in good health.

The gene calls are TRBV20-1 and TRBJ2-7, with D perhaps matching TRBD1 (5 bases). V lost 5 bases and J 2 bases, leaving 19 bases between the germline ends. The germline gives CDR1 DFQATT, CDR2 SNEGSKA (reference sequence). The CDR3 runs to 15 residues. The CDR3 DNA sequence: TGCAGTGCTGGGCCAGGGCAGGGCCCAACCTACGAGCAGTACTTC. This sequence encodes CSAGPGQGPTYEQYF.

V usage is TRBV6-2 or TRBV6-3 and J usage is TRBJ2-4; the match to TRBD1 covers 7 bases. The J call may be faulty, since TRBJ2-5 better matches the DNA end. There are 12 residues in the CDR3. Germline loops: CDR1 MNHEY, CDR2 SVGEGT. The CDR3 here is CASSRQGQTQYF. CDR3 in DNA: TGTGCCAGCAGTAGACAGGGACAGACCCAGTACTTC.

This rearrangement joins TRBV28 to TRBJ2-5; 10 bases fit TRBD1. This CDR3 is built from 17 residues. CDR1 is MDHEN and CDR2 is SYDVKM in the germline V gene. The ends lost 5 bases at V and 1 base at J; junction bases unmatched: 10. DNA for the CDR3: TGTGCCAGCAGTCTCCAGACCGGGACAGGGGCCCAAGAGACCCAGTACTTC. Its translation: CASSLQTGTGAQETQYF. Supplemented by reference TRBV28 and TRBJ2-5, the full variable domain reads DVKVTQSSRYLVKRTGEKVFLECVQDMDHENMFWYRQDPGLGLRLIYFSYDVKMKEKGDIPEGYSVSREKKERFSLILESASTNQTSMYLCASSLQTGTGAQETQYFGPGTRLLVL.

The genes are TRBV6-6 and TRBJ2-2; 13 nucleotides match TRBD2. The CDR3 has 16 amino acids. The ends lost 2 bases at V and 6 bases at J; junction bases unmatched: 3. CDR1 MNHNY and CDR2 SVGAGI come from the germline V gene (reference sequence). CDR3 coding DNA: TGTGCCAGCAGTTACGGACTAGCGGGGGTTTCCGGGGAGCTGTTTTTT. Translating gives CASSYGLAGVSGELFF.

With regard to this clonotype: The junction shows a germline mismatch at one end, possibly a read error. The CDR3 sequence: CASSQVQSSQPQHF. Here the CDR3 DNA reads TGCGCCAGCAGCCAAGTGCAGAGCAGTCAGCCCCAGCATTTT. The chain employs TRBV4-3 and TRBJ1-5; D is undetermined. CDR1 and CDR2 (germline): LGHNA, YSLEER. The CDR3 spans 14 residues.

The J gene is TRBJ2-1, the V gene TRBV2, with 12 bases fitting TRBD2. Trimming at V came to 7 bases and at J to 6 bases, leaving 7 bases not matched to a gene. The CDR3 has 15 residues. Germline CDR1 SNHLY, CDR2 FYNNEI. As DNA, the CDR3 is TGTGCCAGCATGAGGACTAGCGGGGATTGCAATGAGCAGTTCTTC. It yields the protein CASMRTSGDCNEQFF. The full variable domain, completed using reference TRBV2 and TRBJ2-1, is EPEVTQTPSHQVTQMGQEVILRCVPISNHLYFYWYRQILGQKVEFLVSFYNNEISEKSEIFDDQFSVERPDGSNFTLKIRSTKLEDSAMYFCASMRTSGDCNEQFFGPGTRLTVL.

The chain is built from TRBV6-2 or TRBV6-3 and TRBJ2-1; 9 nucleotides agree with TRBD2. The CDR3 consists of 15 residues. The germline V gene encodes CDR1 MNHEY and CDR2 SVGEGT. With V trimmed by 5 bases and J by 5 bases, 7 bases remained unmatched. CDR3 region: CASSRAGGRNNEQFF. DNA of the CDR3: TGTGCCAGCAGTCGGGCGGGGGGGCGAAACAATGAGCAGTTCTTC.

Notes on this clonotype: An end of the junction differs from the germline gene, which may be a read error. The CDR3 DNA is TGTGCCAGCAGTCCTTTCCTAGCGGGGGGGCCAGCTGGGACCAACGTCCTGACTTTC. Amino acids: CASSPFLAGGPAGTNVLTF. The chain joins TRBV6-9 to TRBJ2-6; 12 bases fit TRBD2. The CDR3 extends over 19 amino acids. CDR1 and CDR2 from the germline V gene are MNHGY and SVAAGI.

This sequence joins TRBV4-3 and TRBJ2-3, with D tentatively TRBD2 (5 bases). This CDR3 has 13 residues. Germline loops: CDR1 LGHNA, CDR2 YSLEER. Trimming stripped 2 bases from V and 6 bases from J, with 9 bases between. The CDR3 sequence is CASSQLARDTQYF. The CDR3 nucleotides are TGCGCCAGCAGCCAACTAGCAAGGGATACGCAGTATTTT.

This clonotype has a handful of counts. This chain uses TRBV6-2 or TRBV6-3 with TRBJ2-7; 14 nucleotides match TRBD2. In germline, CDR1 is MNHEY, CDR2 SVGEGT. After removal of 6 bases from V and 6 bases from J, the junction contained 4 bases not matched to a gene. The CDR3 sequence is 14 residues long. Here the CDR3 reads CASRRGTSGGEQYF. CDR3 in DNA: TGTGCCAGCAGACGAGGGACTAGCGGGGGCGAGCAGTACTTC.